This T cell receptor (beta chain) was obtained from a study of shared clonotypes between healthy human individuals. Sequencing used immunoSEQ multiplex PCR; TCRdb keeps in-frame clones, though not all of them. The sample holds about 730,000 clones; just under 75% are singletons and the top ten take more than 1.5%. This clone was seen many times. The CDR3 is 14 amino acids. V lost 5 bases to trimming and J lost 2 bases; unmatched junction nucleotides: 4. Germline values: CDR1 MNHEY, CDR2 SMNVEV (reference sequence). The sequence came from a woman aged 25 to 39 in good health. The sequencing sample was made of memory CD4+ T cells sorted from blood. Subset indicated: CD45RA-negative fraction. The chain employs TRBV27 and TRBJ1-2; TRBD1 matches at 8 bases. The CDR3 nucleotides are TGTGCCAGCAGTCCGCGACAGGGGAACTATGGCTACACCTTC. Residues: CASSPRQGNYGYTF.